This T cell receptor beta chain came from a study of blood T cell repertoires in COVID-19. The repertoire was sequenced with immunoSEQ multiplex PCR; TCRdb's copy has only in-frame clones and lacks some. The sample includes under 75,000 clones, around 87% of them seen just once. The germline V gene has CDR1 SGHVS and CDR2 FQNEAQ. V lost 1 base and J lost 11, with 15 bases in between. The CDR3 loop spans 15 amino acids. This receptor was taken from a woman aged 18-35 years with acute or convalescent COVID-19. V gene TRBV7-8 combines with J gene TRBJ1-6, with D maybe TRBD1 (5 bases). Sequencing used peripheral blood. The DNA of the CDR3 is TGTGCCAGCAGCTTAGGTGGGCAGGGCAGGCCACCCCTCCACTTT. Translation gives CASSLGGQGRPPLHF.